The entry below gives a single T cell receptor beta chain sequence along with its context. Its antigen is not identified. Clones were read by immunoSEQ multiplex PCR, and TCRdb kept only the in-frame ones, dropping some. The sample yields 110,000 to 150,000 clones, approximately 93% seen once. The data belong to a study of T cell responses to AZD1222 COVID-19 vaccine. Study-level findings and limits: Of the AZD1222 recipients, only five to seven were seropositive at baseline.

Germline assignment: CDR1 MNHEY and CDR2 SVGEGT. CDR3 length equals 17 residues. The V and J ends lost 6 bases and 2 bases respectively, with 20 bases between them. The chain has TRBV6-2 or TRBV6-3 and TRBJ1-5; no clear D gene. Sequenced here: peripheral blood, sampled on day 0 of MenACWY control vaccination. This receptor was obtained from an adult in good health. The CDR3: CASSPPRLGGGNQPQHF. CDR3 coding DNA: TGTGCCAGCAGCCCCCCCCGCCTGGGCGGGGGCAATCAGCCCCAGCATTTT.